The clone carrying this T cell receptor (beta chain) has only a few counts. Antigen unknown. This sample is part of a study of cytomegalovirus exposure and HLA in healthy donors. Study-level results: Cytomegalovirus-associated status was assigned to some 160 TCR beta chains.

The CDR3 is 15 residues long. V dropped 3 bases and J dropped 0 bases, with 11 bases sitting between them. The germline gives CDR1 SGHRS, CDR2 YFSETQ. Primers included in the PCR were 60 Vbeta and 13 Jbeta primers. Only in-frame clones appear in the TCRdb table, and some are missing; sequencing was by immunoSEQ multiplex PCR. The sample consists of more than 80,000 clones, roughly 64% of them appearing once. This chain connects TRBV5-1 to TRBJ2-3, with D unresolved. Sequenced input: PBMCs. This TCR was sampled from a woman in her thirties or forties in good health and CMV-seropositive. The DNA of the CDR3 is TGCGCCAGCAGCTCCCTGACTGGTAGCACAGATACGCAGTATTTT. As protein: CASSSLTGSTDTQYF.